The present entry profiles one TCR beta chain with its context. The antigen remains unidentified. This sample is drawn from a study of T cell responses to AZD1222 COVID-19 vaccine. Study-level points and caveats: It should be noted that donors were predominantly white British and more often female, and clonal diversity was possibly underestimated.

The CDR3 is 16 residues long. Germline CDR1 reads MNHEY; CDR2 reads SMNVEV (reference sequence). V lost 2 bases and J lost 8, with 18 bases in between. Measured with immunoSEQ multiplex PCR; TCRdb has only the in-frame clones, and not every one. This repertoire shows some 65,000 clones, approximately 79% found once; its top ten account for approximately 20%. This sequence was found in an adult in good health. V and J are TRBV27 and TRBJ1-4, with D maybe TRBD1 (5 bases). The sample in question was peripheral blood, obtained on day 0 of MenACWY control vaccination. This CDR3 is CASSLNIPDNSEKLFF. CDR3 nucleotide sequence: TGTGCCAGCAGTTTAAACATTCCGGACAACTCAGAAAAACTGTTTTTT.